This TCR beta chain is drawn from a study of T cell repertoires in cytomegalovirus infection. Study at large: HLA-B-restricted CMV epitopes that are well studied were used alongside recently identified HLA-C-restricted ones. Public signatures in TCR beta pointed to CMV infection and matching HLA type.

There are a few counts of this clonotype. The target antigen is unknown. Germline V CDR1 and CDR2: LNHDA, SQIVND (reference sequence). This CDR3 is built from 14 residues. With 1 base removed from V and 6 bases from J, the gap between germline ends came to 10 bases. TCRdb processed the reads anew with MiXCR; each CDR3 protein has one entry. The sample shows about 920,000 distinct CDR3 sequences, 30% to 40% of them seen only once. Sequences were derived from cultured CD8+ T cells from PBMCs, sampled from culture after CMV antigen stimulation. This clonotype was obtained from a human donor in good health (CMV status not recorded). Some clones in this sample may be carry-over from other donors' samples. The V and J genes are TRBV19 and TRBJ2-1; D uncertain. The CDR3 bases are TGTGCCAGTAGTATAGGCCCCCCCTTCAATGAGCAGTTCTTC. It specifies CASSIGPPFNEQFF.